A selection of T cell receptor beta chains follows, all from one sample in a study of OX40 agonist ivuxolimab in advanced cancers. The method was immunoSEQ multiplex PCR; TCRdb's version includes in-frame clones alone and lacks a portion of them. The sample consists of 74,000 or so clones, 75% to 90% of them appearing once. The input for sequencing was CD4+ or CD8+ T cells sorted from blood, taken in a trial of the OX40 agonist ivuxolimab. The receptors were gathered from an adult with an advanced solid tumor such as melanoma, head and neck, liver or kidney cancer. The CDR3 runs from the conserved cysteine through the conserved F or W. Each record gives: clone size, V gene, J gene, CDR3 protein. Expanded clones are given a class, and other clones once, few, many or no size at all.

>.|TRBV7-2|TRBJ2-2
CASSRQTYDGELFF
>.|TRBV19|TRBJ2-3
CASSVQGAGGADTQYF
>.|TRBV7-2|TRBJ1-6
CASSLVGGTRSPLHF
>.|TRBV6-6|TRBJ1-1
CASTMGGRMNTEAFF
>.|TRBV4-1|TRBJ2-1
CASSPPYEDYSYNEQFF
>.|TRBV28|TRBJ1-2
CASSPPSRGYTF
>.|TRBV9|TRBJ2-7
CASSGSWTGDYEQYF
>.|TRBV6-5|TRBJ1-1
CASSPGGSRFSFF
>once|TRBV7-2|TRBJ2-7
CASSPAGVEQYF
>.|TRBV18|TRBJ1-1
CASSPGDRGPVTEAFF
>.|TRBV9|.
CASSVGIGYEQYF
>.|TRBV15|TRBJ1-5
CATSIFTGDQHF
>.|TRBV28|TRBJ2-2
CASSLRAGMNTGELFF
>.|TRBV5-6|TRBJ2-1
CASSLSGLVTYNEQFF
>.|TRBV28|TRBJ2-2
CASGPGELFF
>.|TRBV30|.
CAWSPSTRVAYEQYF
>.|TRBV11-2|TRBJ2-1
CASSAGLAGGYNEQFF
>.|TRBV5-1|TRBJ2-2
CASSAGQGSNTGELFF
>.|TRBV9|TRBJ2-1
CASSPFGNSYNEQFF
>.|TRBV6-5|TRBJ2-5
CASSYSRGRGETQYF
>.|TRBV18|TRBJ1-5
CASSPPGQPQHF
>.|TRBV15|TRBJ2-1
CATSTTWGGGNEQFF
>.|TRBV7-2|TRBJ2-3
CASSLAFRTDTQYF
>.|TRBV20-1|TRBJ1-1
CSPWGGEAFF
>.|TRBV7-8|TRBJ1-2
CASSSTGNWAF
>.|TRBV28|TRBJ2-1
CASSLPGVVNEQFF
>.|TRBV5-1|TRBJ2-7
CASSLDYYEQYF
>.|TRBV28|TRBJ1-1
CASEKNTEAFF
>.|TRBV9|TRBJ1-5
CASSVTWDQPQHF
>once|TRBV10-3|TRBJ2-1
CAISRSGRESNEQFF
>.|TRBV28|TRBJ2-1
CASSPPWGYNEQFF
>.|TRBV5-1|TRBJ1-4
CASSLGQGNEKLFF
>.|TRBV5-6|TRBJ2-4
CASSAQRARLAGAKNIQYF
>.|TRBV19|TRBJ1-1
CASSPGTRGRDTEAFF
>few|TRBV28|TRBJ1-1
CASRSQGYSRMNTEAFF
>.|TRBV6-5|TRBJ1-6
CASSYSIGQGTALHF
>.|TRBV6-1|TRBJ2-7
CASSEASGAYEQYF
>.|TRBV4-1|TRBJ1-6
CASSRSMGSNSPLHF
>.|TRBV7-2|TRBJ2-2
CASSLAGGTGELFF
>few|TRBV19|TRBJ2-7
CASSVGQFSYEQYF
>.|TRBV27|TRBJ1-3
CASRRRQENTIYF
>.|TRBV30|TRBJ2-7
CAWSVIWDHTYEQYF
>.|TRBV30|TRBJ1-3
CAWSDGNTIYF
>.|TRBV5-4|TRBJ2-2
CASSSRNTGELFF
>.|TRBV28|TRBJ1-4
CASSPPGGGWSF
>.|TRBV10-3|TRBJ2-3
CAIKDPGFRADTQYF